These 31 T cell receptor beta chains were all obtained from the same sample, sequenced in a study of T cell responses to AZD1222 COVID-19 vaccine. TCRdb's table, derived via immunoSEQ multiplex PCR, lists solely in-frame clones and lacks some. The sample holds 250,000 to 300,000 clones; 90% to 95% are singletons and the top ten take less than 0.65%. The input for sequencing was peripheral blood, taken 28 days after the second AZD1222 dose. These receptors all come from an adult who received the AZD1222 COVID-19 vaccine.

V gene TRBV28 combines with J gene TRBJ2-7; 13 nucleotides match TRBD2. CDR3 length: 16 residues. V gave up 4 bases and J gave up 5 bases; unmatched junction bases: 8. Germline CDR1 and CDR2: MDHEN and SYDVKM. CDR3 sequence reads: CASSSSGLAGANEQYF. Written as DNA, the CDR3 is TGTGCCAGCAGTTCCTCTGGACTAGCGGGAGCGAACGAGCAGTACTTC.

The chain recombines TRBV7-9 with TRBJ2-7; D gene uncertain. The CDR3 has 12 residues. Trimming removed 0 bases at V and 6 bases at J, with 6 bases between. Per germline, CDR1 SEHNR and CDR2 FQNEAQ (reference sequence). CDR3 loop: CASSLASAEQYF. CDR3 sequence (DNA): TGTGCCAGCAGCTTAGCGAGTGCCGAGCAGTACTTC.

The gene calls are TRBV2 and TRBJ1-5; 7 bases line up with TRBD1. The CDR3 runs to 17 residues. With 3 bases clipped from V and 1 base from J, the junction kept 9 bases outside the gene matches. Germline V gives CDR1 SNHLY, CDR2 FYNNEI. The CDR3 sequence: CASSERQGLRSNQPQHF. CDR3 DNA sequence: TGTGCCAGCAGTGAGCGACAGGGACTAAGGAGCAATCAGCCCCAGCATTTT.

The chain uses TRBV12-3 or TRBV12-4 and TRBJ2-7, with a tentative D call TRBD2 (5 bases). CDR3 size: 11 residues. The germline V and J ends were trimmed by 6 bases and 6 bases, with 9 bases remaining between them. CDR3 sequence: CASRARGEQYF. In DNA form, the CDR3 reads TGTGCCAGCAGGGCTCGGGGCGAGCAGTACTTC.

CDR3 region: CASTTGTGLSYEQYF. As DNA, the CDR3 is TGTGCCAGCACAACCGGGACAGGGTTATCCTACGAGCAGTACTTC. The chain has TRBV28 and TRBJ2-7, with TRBD1 identical over 9 bases. Germline-derived CDR1 and CDR2 are MDHEN and SYDVKM. The CDR3 covers 15 residues. The V segment lost 7 bases and the J segment 1 base; nucleotides outside the gene matches: 8.

The V and J genes are TRBV19 and TRBJ2-1, with D possibly TRBD1 on 6 matching bases. Per germline, CDR1 LNHDA and CDR2 SQIVND (reference sequence). The germline V and J ends were trimmed by 0 bases and 1 base, with 19 bases remaining between them. CDR3 length equals 19 residues. Here the CDR3 DNA reads TGTGCCAGTAGTATAGATAGGGGCAGGGGAGCGGTGTCCTACAATGAGCAGTTCTTC. This sequence encodes CASSIDRGRGAVSYNEQFF.

The chain links TRBV7-9 to TRBJ1-2; D remains ambiguous. The CDR3 is made up of 14 amino acids. Germline V gives CDR1 SEHNR, CDR2 FQNEAQ (reference sequence). Between the trimmed V and J ends, which lost 2 bases and 8 bases, there was a span of 15 bases. The CDR3 DNA sequence: TGTGCCAGCAGCTTAATGGTCTCGGGGAACGGCTACACCTTC. This gives the protein CASSLMVSGNGYTF. The full variable domain, rest sourced from reference TRBV7-9 and TRBJ1-2, is DTGVSQNPRHKITKRGQNVTFRCDPISEHNRLYWYRQTLGQGPEFLTYFQNEAQLEKSRLLSDRFSAERPKGSFSTLEIQRTEQGDSAMYLCASSLMVSGNGYTFGSGTRLTVV.

This chain uses TRBV30 with TRBJ1-5; D remains ambiguous. The V gene's germline CDR1 is GTSNPN and CDR2 SVGIG (reference sequence). Deletions cut 3 bases from V and 0 bases from J, with 9 bases between. The CDR3 length is 14 residues. In DNA form, the CDR3 reads TGTGCCTGGAGAGGCCGGAATAGCAATCAGCCCCAGCATTTT. As protein: CAWRGRNSNQPQHF.

This clone was observed once. The V gene is TRBV6-2 or TRBV6-3, the J gene TRBJ1-1; 9 bases agree with TRBD1. J gave up 4 bases and V 6 bases, and 3 bases lay outside the gene matches. CDR1 and CDR2 from the germline V gene are MNHEY and SVGEGT. This CDR3 spans 13 amino acids. This CDR3 reads CASSSTGGTEAFF. CDR3 nucleotide sequence: TGTGCCAGCAGCTCGACAGGGGGCACTGAAGCTTTCTTT.

The chain combines TRBV10-3 with TRBJ1-3; 9 nucleotides line up with TRBD1. The CDR3 is 15 amino acids. Germline CDR1 is ENHRY and CDR2 is SYGVKD. The junction had 4 bases not matched to a gene; V was cut back by 6 bases and J by 1 base. The CDR3 region has the DNA TGTGCCATCAGCGCGGACAGGGGTTCTGGAAACACCATATATTTT. Translating gives CAISADRGSGNTIYF.

The V gene is TRBV5-1, the J gene TRBJ2-7, with TRBD1 as a possible D gene (7 bases). Germline values: CDR1 SGHRS, CDR2 YFSETQ. Trimming stripped 1 base from V and 5 bases from J, with 10 bases between. The CDR3 extends over 13 amino acids. CDR3 sequence: CASSLQGGDEQYF. The CDR3 nucleotides are TGCGCCAGCAGCTTGCAGGGGGGAGACGAGCAGTACTTC.

The V call is TRBV5-5, the J call TRBJ1-5, with TRBD1 matching over 11 bases. The CDR3 sequence is 15 residues long. Germline CDR1 and CDR2: SGHKS and YYEKEE (reference sequence). V lost 1 base, J lost 6 bases, and 3 bases stayed unmatched. The CDR3 bases are TGTGCCAGCAGCTTGATTGGGACAGGGGGTCAGCCCCAGCATTTT. It codes for CASSLIGTGGQPQHF.

The rearrangement uses TRBV11-2 and TRBJ1-5, with TRBD1 as a possible D gene (6 bases). This CDR3 comprises 15 residues. Trimming took off 3 bases at V and 5 bases at J, with 14 bases between the two ends. CDR1 is SGHAT and CDR2 is FQNNGV in the germline V gene. CDR3 DNA: TGTGCCAGCAGCTTGGGCGGGAGGGGGTATCAGCCCCAGCATTTT. This translates into CASSLGGRGYQPQHF. The full variable domain, in which reference TRBV11-2 and TRBJ1-5 provide the parts outside the CDR3, is EAGVAQSPRYKIIEKRQSVAFWCNPISGHATLYWYQQILGQGPKLLIQFQNNGVVDDSQLPKDRFSAERLKGVDSTLKIQPAKLEDSAVYLCASSLGGRGYQPQHFGDGTRLSIL.

The rearrangement links TRBV24-1 to TRBJ2-2, with 11 bases identical to TRBD2. V shed 4 bases, J shed 4 bases, and the junction held 10 bases outside the gene matches. The CDR3 has 18 residues. Per the germline V gene, CDR1 is KGHDR and CDR2 is SFDVKD. The CDR3 DNA is TGTGCCACCAGTGAATTTGGGGGGCTAGCGGGAGGCACCGGGGAGCTGTTTTTT. It encodes CATSEFGGLAGGTGELFF.

This chain uses TRBV9 with TRBJ2-2; no firm D call. Germline-derived CDR1 and CDR2 are SGDLS and YYNGEE. The ends were cut back, 0 bases at V and 0 bases at J, with 9 bases in the middle. The CDR3 is 16 residues long. The DNA of the CDR3 is TGTGCCAGCAGCGTAGGACATCCCGCGAACACCGGGGAGCTGTTTTTT. Its protein is CASSVGHPANTGELFF.

The CDR3 region is CASSEDPNTEAFF. CDR3 sequence (DNA): TGCGCCAGCAGCGAGGACCCGAACACTGAAGCTTTCTTT. V and J are TRBV5-1 and TRBJ1-1; no clear D gene. The V gene's germline CDR1 is SGHRS and CDR2 YFSETQ. V was trimmed by 4 bases and J by 1 base, leaving 8 bases between them. This CDR3 is built from 13 residues.

Only a few counts were recorded for this clone. The chain employs TRBV29-1 and TRBJ1-1; maybe TRBD1 (6 bases). Germline-derived CDR1 and CDR2 are SQVTM and ANQGSEA. This CDR3 has 13 residues. V was shortened by 5 bases and J by 4 bases, with 14 bases between the two germline ends. The CDR3 DNA reads as TGCAGCGTTTCGACAGGCCAGGGCACTGAAGCTTTCTTT. This gives the protein CSVSTGQGTEAFF.

This sequence joins TRBV4-1 and TRBJ1-5; 8 bases are shared with TRBD1. CDR1 and CDR2 (germline): MGHRA, YSYEKL. V dropped 4 bases and J dropped 5; count of bases not matched to a gene: 13. The CDR3 totals 17 residues. CDR3 amino acids: CASSPGIRQGWYQPQHF. The CDR3, as DNA: TGCGCCAGCAGCCCAGGAATAAGACAGGGGTGGTATCAGCCCCAGCATTTT.

This chain joins TRBV19 and TRBJ2-3, with D unclear. V was cut by 7 bases and J by 6 bases, with 8 bases left in between. CDR1 LNHDA and CDR2 SQIVND come from the germline V gene (reference sequence). The CDR3 is 11 amino acids. Written as DNA, the CDR3 is TGTGCCAGTACCGCTCGGGATACGCAGTATTTT. Translating it yields CASTARDTQYF.

This clone appeared a single time. V and J are TRBV18 and TRBJ2-7; D might be TRBD2 (5 bases). Germline-derived CDR1 and CDR2 are KGHSH and LQKENI. There are 14 residues in the CDR3. V dropped 3 bases and J dropped 3 bases, with 12 bases sitting between them. The chain's CDR3 is CASSPPGLVYEQYF. As DNA, the CDR3 is TGTGCCAGCTCACCGCCCGGACTCGTCTACGAGCAGTACTTC.

The chain is built from TRBV25-1 and TRBJ1-1; tentative D call: TRBD1 (6 bases). From germline, CDR1 is MGHDK and CDR2 SYGVNS. The CDR3 extends over 16 amino acids. Trimming pared 0 bases from V and 4 bases from J, leaving 15 bases between. CDR3 DNA sequence: TGTGCCAGCAGTGAATATAGCCTACAGGGCAGCACTGAAGCTTTCTTT. It is translated as CASSEYSLQGSTEAFF.

The CDR3 DNA reads TGTGCCAGCGGCCCCCCAAGTTTAGCAGCCTACACCTTC. Protein: CASGPPSLAAYTF. V and J are TRBV28 and TRBJ1-2; the D is unclear. V lost 8 bases and J 10 bases, leaving 20 bases between the germline ends. Germline-derived CDR1 and CDR2 are MDHEN and SYDVKM. The CDR3 length is 13 residues.

The chain uses TRBV9 and TRBJ1-1; perhaps TRBD1 as D (5 bases). There are 14 residues in the CDR3. Germline V gene lookup returns CDR1 SGDLS and CDR2 YYNGEE. V lost 1 base, J lost 7 bases, and 14 bases lay in between. The DNA of the CDR3 is TGTGCCAGCAGCGTATTAACAGGCGGTGGTGAAGCTTTCTTT. Amino acids: CASSVLTGGGEAFF.

The chain has TRBV6-2 or TRBV6-3 and TRBJ2-7; 7 bases map to TRBD2. V was pared by 6 bases and J by 5 bases, with 7 bases of the junction left unmatched. CDR1 and CDR2 (germline): MNHEY, SVGEGT. This CDR3 contains 13 residues. The CDR3 is CASSPSGTNEQYF. The CDR3 DNA is TGTGCCAGCAGCCCCAGCGGGACCAACGAGCAGTACTTC.

The V call is TRBV7-9, the J call TRBJ2-3; D unclear. V dropped 5 bases and J dropped 1 base, with 16 bases sitting between them. The CDR3 runs 16 residues. Germline CDR1 is SEHNR and CDR2 is FQNEAQ (reference sequence). As DNA, the CDR3 is TGTGCCAGCAGCCCACCCTGGCGCCAACGCACAGATACGCAGTATTTT. Residues: CASSPPWRQRTDTQYF.

This chain connects TRBV5-1 to TRBJ2-7; 7 bases align to TRBD1. The germline V gene has CDR1 SGHRS and CDR2 YFSETQ. The CDR3 sequence is 15 residues long. J lost 1 base, V lost 3 bases, and 7 bases had no gene match. CDR3 region: CASSSQPGQSYEQYF. For the CDR3, the DNA is TGCGCCAGCAGCTCGCAACCGGGACAGTCCTACGAGCAGTACTTC.

V and J are TRBV5-1 and TRBJ1-1; no reliable D call. The CDR3 is 12 amino acids. Trimming shortened V by 2 bases and J by 3 bases, and 5 bases separated the two germline ends. Germline lookup yields CDR1 SGHRS and CDR2 YFSETQ. CDR3 in amino acids: CASSLRDTEAFF. The DNA for the CDR3 is TGCGCCAGCAGCTTAAGAGACACTGAAGCTTTCTTT.

J is TRBJ1-2 and V is TRBV19, with 7 bases matching TRBD1. With 4 bases clipped from V and 4 bases from J, the junction kept 12 bases outside the gene matches. This CDR3 has 16 residues. Germline V gene lookup returns CDR1 LNHDA and CDR2 SQIVND (reference sequence). The chain's CDR3 is CASSTDRDHNLYGYTF. Written as DNA, the CDR3 is TGTGCCAGTAGTACCGACAGGGATCACAATCTCTATGGCTACACCTTC.

The chain has TRBV5-4 and TRBJ1-1, with D unclear. The CDR3 totals 14 residues. The V end lost 1 base, the J end lost 1 base, and 8 bases lay between the germline ends. Per the germline V gene, CDR1 is SGHNT and CDR2 is YYREEE (reference sequence). The CDR3 sequence is CASSLYRGNTEAFF. The CDR3 nucleotides read TGTGCCAGCAGCTTGTACCGGGGGAACACTGAAGCTTTCTTT. Filled out from reference TRBV5-4 and TRBJ1-1, the complete variable domain reads ETGVTQSPTHLIKTRGQQVTLRCSSQSGHNTVSWYQQALGQGPQFIFQYYREEENGRGNFPPRFSGLQFPNYSSELNVNALELDDSALYLCASSLYRGNTEAFFGQGTRLTVV.

V gene TRBV2 combines with J gene TRBJ2-3; 7 nucleotides align to TRBD2. V trimming: 4 bases; J trimming: 4 bases; junction bases outside the gene matches: 5. Germline V gene lookup returns CDR1 SNHLY and CDR2 FYNNEI. The CDR3 covers 14 residues. DNA of the CDR3: TGTGCCAGCAGTGCCAAGCGGGACTCAGATACGCAGTATTTT. Its translation: CASSAKRDSDTQYF.

The V gene is TRBV24-1, the J gene TRBJ2-7; perhaps TRBD2 as D (6 bases). The V end lost 4 bases, the J end lost 2 bases, and 11 bases lay between the germline ends. CDR3 size: 14 residues. CDR1 is KGHDR, CDR2 SFDVKD, per germline. The DNA for the CDR3 is TGTGCCACCAGTGACTGGGACTCTCCCTACGAGCAGTACTTC. It is translated as CATSDWDSPYEQYF.